This TCR beta chain was recorded in a study of T cell repertoires in cytomegalovirus infection. Study overall: As its CMV epitopes, the study selected recently identified HLA-C-restricted and well-studied HLA-B-restricted targets. TCR beta signatures that were public indicated CMV infection and matching HLA type.

The study's findings and limits: The cumulative frequency of public TCR beta families identified carriers of CMV plus the relevant HLA. It was HLA-C-restricted CMV-specific TCR beta clonotypes that dominated the response ex vivo.

Trimming removed 2 bases at V and 1 base at J, with 5 bases between. Germline V gene data show CDR1 as MRHNA and CDR2 as SNTAGT. The CDR3 consists of 13 residues. This clonotype was recorded many times. Its antigen remains unidentified. In TCRdb, the reads were re-called with MiXCR into one record per CDR3 protein. The profile shows fewer than 1,000,000 distinct CDR3 sequences, around 32% of them singletons. This receptor was taken from a human donor in good health (CMV status not recorded). Some clones in this sample may be carry-over from other donors' samples. The gene calls are TRBV6-4 and TRBJ1-1; D ambiguous. The sequencing used cultured CD8+ T cells from PBMCs, collected from culture after CMV antigen stimulation. CDR3 sequence reads: CASSDTTNTEAFF. The CDR3 nucleotides are TGTGCCAGCAGTGACACTACGAACACTGAAGCTTTCTTT.